This TCR beta chain was recorded in a study of cytomegalovirus exposure and HLA in healthy donors. A note on this clone: Antigen unknown.

The germline CDR1 and CDR2 sequences are SNHLY and FYNNEI. The CDR3 has 14 residues. V dropped 5 bases and J dropped 1 base, with 8 bases sitting between them. Clones were read by immunoSEQ multiplex PCR, and TCRdb kept only the in-frame ones, dropping some. The repertoire holds around 60,000 clones, with approximately 95% as singletons. General study results and limits: Reports credit the classifier with highly specific, highly sensitive diagnosis of cytomegalovirus status. Some public TCRs appeared in many individuals, while most sequences were rare.

The TCR comes from a woman younger than 30 in good health and CMV-seronegative. Material for sequencing was PBMCs. The V call is TRBV2, the J call TRBJ1-4; tentative D call: TRBD1 (6 bases). CDR3 DNA sequence: TGTGCCAGCAGTCCACAGGGAACTAATGAAAAACTGTTTTTT. Encoded protein: CASSPQGTNEKLFF.